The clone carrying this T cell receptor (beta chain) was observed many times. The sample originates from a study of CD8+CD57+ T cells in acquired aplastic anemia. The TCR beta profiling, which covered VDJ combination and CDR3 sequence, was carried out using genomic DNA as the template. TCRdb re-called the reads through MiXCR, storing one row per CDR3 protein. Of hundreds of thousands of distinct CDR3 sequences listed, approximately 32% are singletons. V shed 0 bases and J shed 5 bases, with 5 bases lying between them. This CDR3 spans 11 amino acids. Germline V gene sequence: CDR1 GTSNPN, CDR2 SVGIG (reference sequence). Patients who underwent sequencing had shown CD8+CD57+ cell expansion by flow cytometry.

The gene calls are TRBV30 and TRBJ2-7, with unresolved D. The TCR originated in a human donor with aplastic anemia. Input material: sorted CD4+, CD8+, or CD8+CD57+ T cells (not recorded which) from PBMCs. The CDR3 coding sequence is TGTGCCTGGAGTGTACGCCACGAGCAGTACTTC. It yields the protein CAWSVRHEQYF.